Presented here are 5 T cell receptor beta chains from one specimen sequenced in a study of shared clonotypes between healthy human individuals. Method: immunoSEQ multiplex PCR; TCRdb's copy keeps in-frame clones and lacks some. This table has hundreds of thousands of clones, 70% to 80% appearing once. Sequenced input: PBMCs. All receptors come from a woman aged 40 to 49 in good health. Some clones in this sample may be carry-over from other donors' samples.

The chain uses TRBV28 and TRBJ2-3, with 7 bases fitting TRBD1. This CDR3 is 16 amino acids long. The germline V gene has CDR1 MDHEN and CDR2 SYDVKM. Trimming removed 4 bases from V and 5 bases from J; junction bases left unmatched: 12. The CDR3 DNA is TGTGCCAGCAGTTCAAACCGGGGACAGTTAGGAGATACGCAGTATTTT. Amino acids: CASSSNRGQLGDTQYF.

This clone has a single count. V usage is TRBV7-3 and J usage is TRBJ2-3; D not resolved. With 2 bases removed from V and 4 bases from J, the gap between germline ends came to 7 bases. This CDR3 has 13 amino acids. The germline V gene encodes CDR1 SGHTA and CDR2 FQGTGA. CDR3 nucleotides: TGTGCCAGCAGCTTACGCTTCTCAGATACGCAGTATTTT. Amino acids: CASSLRFSDTQYF.

The chain employs TRBV6-1 and TRBJ1-3; no clear D gene. The CDR3 has 14 amino acids. CDR1 is MNHNS, CDR2 SASEGT, per germline. Trimming shortened V by 5 bases and J by 3 bases, and 11 bases separated the two germline ends. CDR3 residues: CASSIGPDGNTIYF. CDR3 bases: TGTGCCAGCAGTATAGGGCCTGATGGAAACACCATATATTTT.

The chain carries TRBV6-5 and TRBJ2-7, with 11 bases matching TRBD1. Germline lookup yields CDR1 MNHEY and CDR2 SVGAGI. CDR3 length equals 15 residues. V shed 2 bases, J shed 4 bases, and the junction held 4 bases outside the gene matches. The CDR3 spells CASSYTGDRGYEQYF. CDR3 nucleotides: TGTGCCAGCAGTTACACGGGGGACAGGGGGTACGAGCAGTACTTC.

The chain couples TRBV5-4 to TRBJ2-6; no definite D call. In germline, CDR1 is SGHNT, CDR2 YYREEE (reference sequence). The CDR3 contains 15 residues. The V and J ends lost 2 bases and 2 bases respectively, with 8 bases between them. CDR3 sequence (DNA): TGTGCCAGCAGCTTATCTATTACTGGGGCCAACGTCCTGACTTTC. Protein sequence: CASSLSITGANVLTF.